Each of the 27 T cell receptor beta chains below was sequenced from the same sample in a study of cytomegalovirus exposure and HLA in healthy donors. PCR primers comprised 60 Vbeta and 13 Jbeta primers. Sequencing used immunoSEQ multiplex PCR; TCRdb keeps in-frame clones, though not all of them. The repertoire includes 95,000 to 150,000 clones, 80% of them detected once, and 0.24% sits in the top ten. Sequenced input: PBMCs. These receptors originate from a man aged 50-60 years in good health and CMV-seronegative.

The CDR3 sequence: CASSPGTGGNTEAFF. The CDR3 DNA reads as TGTGCCAGCAGCCCGGGGACAGGGGGGAACACTGAAGCTTTCTTT. The chain links TRBV5-4 to TRBJ1-1; 11 bases match TRBD1. The V and J ends lost 4 bases and 1 base, in that order; junction bases with no gene match: 3. CDR1 SGHNT and CDR2 YYREEE come from the germline V gene (reference sequence). The CDR3 is made up of 15 amino acids.

The V and J genes are TRBV5-4 and TRBJ2-3; TRBD2 matches 7 bases. The CDR3 sequence is 15 residues long. The V gene end was trimmed by 2 bases and the J gene end by 5 bases; junction bases not matched to a gene: 8. Germline V gene sequence: CDR1 SGHNT, CDR2 YYREEE (reference sequence). CDR3 DNA sequence: TGTGCCAGCAGCTTTGACGGGGGGATCGGAGATACGCAGTATTTT. Residues: CASSFDGGIGDTQYF.

The chain combines TRBV4-3 with TRBJ1-6; 8 bases agree with TRBD1. This CDR3 is built from 17 residues. V shed 1 base, J shed 6 bases, and the junction held 8 bases outside the gene matches. Looked up from germline, CDR1 is LGHNA and CDR2 is YSLEER. CDR3 in amino acids: CASSQAAVGTGNSPLHF. The CDR3 DNA sequence: TGCGCCAGCAGCCAAGCCGCCGTGGGGACAGGTAATTCACCCCTCCACTTT.

This clone has more than one count but fewer than ten. This chain uses TRBV28 with TRBJ1-2; possibly TRBD1 for D (6 bases). The V end lost 6 bases, the J end lost 5 bases, and 13 bases lay between the germline ends. Germline CDR1 and CDR2: MDHEN and SYDVKM. CDR3 length: 13 amino acids. The CDR3 sequence is CASRTGTRYGYTF. The DNA for the CDR3 is TGTGCCAGCAGAACCGGGACACGGTATGGCTACACCTTC.

This rearrangement joins TRBV6-5 to TRBJ2-1; a possible D gene is TRBD2 (6 bases). Per the germline V gene, CDR1 is MNHEY and CDR2 is SVGAGI. The ends were cut back, 4 bases at V and 10 bases at J, with 20 bases in the middle. The CDR3 consists of 15 residues. The CDR3 DNA follows: TGTGCCAGCAGTTCCCCCGGGACTCGGGCCGGGGAGCAGTTCTTC. Translated, it gives CASSSPGTRAGEQFF.

This clone was counted only a few times. The V call is TRBV30, the J call TRBJ1-1; 11 bases are a match to TRBD1. The V segment lost 3 bases and the J segment 8 bases; nucleotides outside the gene matches: 5. The CDR3 extends over 13 amino acids. The V gene's germline CDR1 is GTSNPN and CDR2 SVGIG (reference sequence). The CDR3 here is CAWRGGQGVEAFF. DNA of the CDR3: TGTGCCTGGAGGGGGGGACAGGGGGTGGAAGCTTTCTTT.

The V and J genes are TRBV19 and TRBJ1-5, with D perhaps matching TRBD1 (5 bases). The CDR3 is 11 amino acids. Trimming took 6 bases from V and 12 from J, leaving 12 bases between them. The germline V gene encodes CDR1 LNHDA and CDR2 SQIVND (reference sequence). The CDR3 DNA follows: TGTGCCAGTAGCCTGGAGGGGCACCAGCATTTT. Encoded protein: CASSLEGHQHF.

The chain links TRBV30 to TRBJ1-1; the D gene is possibly TRBD1 (5 bases). V was trimmed by 5 bases and J by 0 bases, leaving 16 bases between them. This CDR3 has 15 amino acids. Per germline, CDR1 GTSNPN and CDR2 SVGIG (reference sequence). The CDR3 loop reads CAWVGPDRLNTEAFF. The CDR3, as DNA: TGTGCCTGGGTAGGCCCAGACAGACTGAACACTGAAGCTTTCTTT.

The chain couples TRBV5-1 to TRBJ1-6; perhaps TRBD1 as D (6 bases). The V gene's germline CDR1 is SGHRS and CDR2 YFSETQ. Trimming removed 0 bases at V and 8 bases at J, with 9 bases between. The CDR3 spans 14 residues. Written as DNA, the CDR3 is TGCGCCAGCAGCTTGGATACAGGGCATTCACCCCTCCACTTT. Translation gives CASSLDTGHSPLHF.

There are a few counts of this clone. CDR3 DNA: TGTGCCAGTAGCCCCCCGACAGGGGGATTCTCAGATACGCAGTATTTT. It encodes CASSPPTGGFSDTQYF. The genes are TRBV19 and TRBJ2-3, with 9 bases identical to TRBD1. There are 16 residues in the CDR3. J lost 4 bases, V lost 6 bases, and 11 bases had no gene match. Germline CDR1 and CDR2: LNHDA and SQIVND (reference sequence).

The CDR3 is CASSLAGAGGLYEQYF. Written as DNA, the CDR3 is TGCGCCAGCAGCTTGGCCGGGGCGGGAGGGCTCTACGAGCAGTACTTC. The gene calls are TRBV5-1 and TRBJ2-7, with 9 bases fitting TRBD2. Losses at the gene ends were 0 bases for V and 3 bases for J; bases not matched to a gene: 7. This CDR3 has 16 amino acids. Germline CDR1 reads SGHRS; CDR2 reads YFSETQ.

V gene TRBV18 combines with J gene TRBJ1-1; D gene uncertain. CDR1 is KGHSH and CDR2 is LQKENI in the germline V gene. This CDR3 spans 12 amino acids. Trimming left V 3 bases short and J 3 bases short, with 5 bases between. CDR3 coding DNA: TGTGCCAGCTCACCGGACTACACTGAAGCTTTCTTT. Amino acids: CASSPDYTEAFF.

The CDR3 region is CASSQDREGNEKLFF. Here the CDR3 DNA reads TGTGCCAGCAGCCAAGACAGGGAGGGTAATGAAAAACTGTTTTTT. The chain joins TRBV4-2 to TRBJ1-4, with D perhaps TRBD1 (5 bases). Trimming shortened V by 0 bases and J by 4 bases, and 9 bases separated the two germline ends. The germline gives CDR1 LGHNA, CDR2 YNFKEQ. The CDR3 covers 15 residues.

This clone appeared a few times. The chain couples TRBV5-6 to TRBJ2-3; 15 nucleotides match TRBD2. Germline CDR1 is SGHDT and CDR2 is YYEEEE. Trimming at V came to 4 bases and at J to 8 bases, leaving 14 bases not matched to a gene. The CDR3 loop spans 18 amino acids. Written as DNA, the CDR3 is TGTGCCAGCAGCCTAGCGGGACTAGCGGGGGGATATACCGGTACGCAGTATTTT. It is translated as CASSLAGLAGGYTGTQYF.

This chain connects TRBV19 to TRBJ1-5, with 7 bases lining up with TRBD1. CDR3 length: 15 residues. V dropped 6 bases and J dropped 1; count of bases not matched to a gene: 6. Germline V CDR1 and CDR2: LNHDA, SQIVND (reference sequence). CDR3: CASRGPQGSNQPQHF. CDR3 nucleotide sequence: TGTGCCAGTAGGGGACCACAGGGGAGCAATCAGCCCCAGCATTTT.

V is TRBV9 and J is TRBJ2-2, with a tentative D call TRBD1 (5 bases). CDR1 SGDLS and CDR2 YYNGEE come from the germline V gene. The CDR3 spans 16 residues. Trimming cost V 0 bases and J 7 bases, with 16 bases left between them. Here the CDR3 reads CASSVVQTGLGGELFF. The CDR3 nucleotides are TGTGCCAGCAGCGTAGTTCAAACAGGTCTGGGCGGGGAGCTGTTTTTT. Based on the CDR3 plus reference TRBV9 and TRBJ2-2, the full variable domain is DSGVTQTPKHLITATGQRVTLRCSPRSGDLSVYWYQQSLDQGLQFLIQYYNGEERAKGNILERFSAQQFPDLHSELNLSSLELGDSALYFCASSVVQTGLGGELFFGEGSRLTVL.

This chain connects TRBV9 to TRBJ2-1, with D tentatively TRBD1 (5 bases). CDR1 and CDR2 (germline): SGDLS, YYNGEE. Between the trimmed V and J ends, which lost 0 bases and 7 bases, there was a span of 14 bases. CDR3 size: 15 residues. CDR3 nucleotides: TGTGCCAGCAGCGTAGAGGGGCCCCGTGGGAATGAGCAGTTCTTC. Protein: CASSVEGPRGNEQFF. Looking up the rest from reference TRBV9 and TRBJ2-1 gives the full variable domain: DSGVTQTPKHLITATGQRVTLRCSPRSGDLSVYWYQQSLDQGLQFLIQYYNGEERAKGNILERFSAQQFPDLHSELNLSSLELGDSALYFCASSVEGPRGNEQFFGPGTRLTVL.

The CDR3 region has the DNA TGTGCCAGCAGCTTAGGGTCAACTTCTAGCTCTGGAAACACCATATATTTT. Translation: CASSLGSTSSSGNTIYF. The genes are TRBV7-9 and TRBJ1-3; D is ambiguous. The germline gives CDR1 SEHNR, CDR2 FQNEAQ (reference sequence). This CDR3 has 17 amino acids. Between the trimmed V and J ends, which lost 1 base and 0 bases, there was a span of 13 bases. Combining the CDR3 with reference TRBV7-9 and TRBJ1-3 gives the whole variable domain DTGVSQNPRHKITKRGQNVTFRCDPISEHNRLYWYRQTLGQGPEFLTYFQNEAQLEKSRLLSDRFSAERPKGSFSTLEIQRTEQGDSAMYLCASSLGSTSSSGNTIYFGEGSWLTVV.

This clone was detected only once. The rearrangement joins TRBV11-2 to TRBJ2-6; 11 bases are a match to TRBD2. The CDR3 has 19 residues. Germline-derived CDR1 and CDR2 are SGHAT and FQNNGV. Trimming cost V 4 bases and J 0 bases; bases outside gene matches: 8. The CDR3 sequence is CASSSLAGGLLSGANVLTF. In DNA, the CDR3 is TGTGCCAGCAGCTCCTTAGCGGGAGGGCTCCTCTCTGGGGCCAACGTCCTGACTTTC. Together with reference TRBV11-2 and TRBJ2-6, the CDR3 gives the full variable domain: EAGVAQSPRYKIIEKRQSVAFWCNPISGHATLYWYQQILGQGPKLLIQFQNNGVVDDSQLPKDRFSAERLKGVDSTLKIQPAKLEDSAVYLCASSSLAGGLLSGANVLTFGAGSRLTVL.

This chain joins TRBV27 and TRBJ1-4; D not resolved. The V gene lost 0 bases and the J gene lost 6 bases, with 11 bases spanning the gap. The CDR3 covers 15 residues. Germline-derived CDR1 and CDR2 are MNHEY and SMNVEV (reference sequence). The CDR3 region is CASSLSRGGDEKLFF. The CDR3, as DNA: TGTGCCAGCAGTTTATCACGGGGTGGAGATGAAAAACTGTTTTTT.

The CDR3 spells CASSLHSGLSTDTQYF. In DNA, the CDR3 is TGTGCCAGCAGCCTTCATAGCGGGTTGAGCACAGATACGCAGTATTTT. The V and J genes are TRBV9 and TRBJ2-3; 7 bases line up with TRBD2. The CDR3 covers 16 residues. Unmatched junction bases numbered 8, after V lost 4 bases and J lost 0 bases. Germline CDR1 reads SGDLS; CDR2 reads YYNGEE.

This sequence joins TRBV5-4 and TRBJ2-7; D is ambiguous. The CDR3 extends over 14 amino acids. CDR1 SGHNT and CDR2 YYREEE come from the germline V gene (reference sequence). V lost 2 bases, J lost 0 bases, and 9 bases lay in between. In nucleotides, the CDR3 is TGTGCCAGCAGCTTTTATACATCCTCCTACGAGCAGTACTTC. Protein product: CASSFYTSSYEQYF.

The rearrangement links TRBV29-1 to TRBJ2-1, with no clear D. The CDR3 consists of 12 residues. The V end was cut by 0 bases, the J end by 4 bases, with 4 bases between. Germline V gene lookup returns CDR1 SQVTM and CDR2 ANQGSEA. CDR3 sequence reads: CSVEERYNEQFF. The CDR3 nucleotides read TGCAGCGTTGAAGAACGGTACAATGAGCAGTTCTTC.

The gene calls are TRBV6-5 and TRBJ2-1; 13 positions agree with TRBD2. CDR3 length equals 14 residues. With V trimmed by 5 bases and J by 6 bases, 1 base remained unmatched. CDR1 is MNHEY, CDR2 SVGAGI, per germline. CDR3 coding DNA: TGTGCCAGCAGTCGGACTAGCGGGAGCAATGAGCAGTTCTTC. Its protein product is CASSRTSGSNEQFF.

The chain combines TRBV7-2 with TRBJ2-7, with a weak D call TRBD1 (7 bases). The CDR3 loop spans 14 amino acids. The germline CDR1 and CDR2 sequences are SGHTA and FQGNSA. V lost 0 bases and J lost 7, with 13 bases in between. CDR3 sequence reads: CASSLARQGGEQYF. In DNA, the CDR3 is TGTGCCAGCAGCTTAGCGCGACAGGGAGGTGAGCAGTACTTC. The full variable domain, its missing parts supplied by reference TRBV7-2 and TRBJ2-7, is GAGVSQSPSNKVTEKGKDVELRCDPISGHTALYWYRQSLGQGLEFLIYFQGNSAPDKSGLPSDRFSAERTGGSVSTLTIQRTQQEDSAVYLCASSLARQGGEQYFGPGTRLTVT.

V gene TRBV11-2 combines with J gene TRBJ2-2; 8 nucleotides match TRBD1. CDR1 and CDR2 from the germline V gene are SGHAT and FQNNGV. The CDR3 has 16 amino acids. Trimming cost V 5 bases and J 6 bases; bases outside gene matches: 11. This CDR3 is CASSPLRDRMAGELFF. CDR3 sequence (DNA): TGTGCCAGCAGCCCGCTTAGGGACAGGATGGCCGGGGAGCTGTTTTTT.

CDR3 loop: CASSLVGTRADTQYF. Here the CDR3 DNA reads TGTGCCAGCAGCTTGGTGGGGACTAGGGCAGATACGCAGTATTTT. The chain is built from TRBV5-6 and TRBJ2-3; 8 positions match TRBD2. V shed 0 bases, J shed 4 bases, and the junction held 4 bases outside the gene matches. Germline V gives CDR1 SGHDT, CDR2 YYEEEE. The CDR3 is 15 amino acids.